This TCR beta chain originates from a study of T-cell reconstitution after alpha-beta-depleted transplantation in children. Construction of the TCRbeta library involved unique molecular identifiers. TCRdb used MiXCR to reprocess the PCR reads, holding one entry per CDR3 protein. Of about 290,000 distinct CDR3 sequences listed, over 9% are singletons. This clonotype was seen at least ten times. This CDR3 has 15 residues. The ends lost 7 bases at V and 5 bases at J; junction bases unmatched: 7. This sequence was found in a boy in the first two years of life with acute myeloid leukemia, due to receive a stem cell transplant. The chain is built from TRBV12-3 or TRBV12-4 and TRBJ2-6; 8 bases are a match to TRBD1. Source: PBMCs, taken before TCRalphabeta/CD19-depleted stem cell transplant. The CDR3 here is CASTAGQAWANVLTF. The CDR3 nucleotides read TGTGCCAGCACCGCGGGACAGGCTTGGGCCAACGTCCTGACTTTC.